A selection of T cell receptor beta chains follows, all from one sample in a study of OX40 agonist ivuxolimab in advanced cancers. TCRdb's table, derived via immunoSEQ multiplex PCR, lists solely in-frame clones and lacks some. Altogether fewer than 95,000 clones are present, roughly 80% being singletons, with the ten largest covering over 5%. Sequences were derived from CD4+ or CD8+ T cells sorted from blood, sampled in a trial of the OX40 agonist ivuxolimab. These receptors originate from an adult with an advanced solid tumor such as melanoma, head and neck, liver or kidney cancer. The CDR3 runs from the conserved cysteine through the conserved F or W. D genes are given only for firm matches. The size field is filled for only some rows; it gives once, few, many or a size class.

size,D,J,V,DNA,CDR3
NA,NA,TRBJ1-2,TRBV4-3,TGCGCCAGCAGCCAAGGAGGGAGTAACTATGGCTACACCTTC,CASSQGGSNYGYTF
NA,NA,TRBJ1-6,TRBV27,TGTGCCAGCAGTTTATCGGGTCAGGGGCGTACCTATAATTCACCCCTCCACTTT,CASSLSGQGRTYNSPLHF
NA,NA,TRBJ2-3,TRBV15,TGTGCCACCAGCGTGGGCCGAGCGTACCCAGATACGCAGTATTTT,CATSVGRAYPDTQYF
NA,NA,TRBJ2-5,TRBV6-4,TGTGCCAGCAGTTACTCGGATAGCGCTAAGGAGACCCAGTACTTC,CASSYSDSAKETQYF
few,NA,TRBJ1-1,TRBV28,TGTGCCAGCAGGGCCCGGGGGCGCATGGACACTGAAGCTTTCTTT,CASRARGRMDTEAFF
NA,NA,TRBJ2-1,TRBV7-8,TGTGCCAGCAGCTCGAACAGGGACCTCCCCAATGAGCAGTTCTTC,CASSSNRDLPNEQFF
NA,NA,TRBJ2-3,TRBV13,TGTGCCAGCAGCTTATTCGGGCGTGGCACAGATACGCAGTATTTT,CASSLFGRGTDTQYF
NA,NA,TRBJ1-3,TRBV5-1,TGCGCCAGCAGCCCAGGCGGTATGGGAAACACCATATATTTT,CASSPGGMGNTIYF
NA,NA,TRBJ2-3,TRBV5-4,TGTGCCAGCAGCTTTTGGTCTAGCACAGATACGCAGTATTTT,CASSFWSSTDTQYF
NA,TRBD1,TRBJ1-4,TRBV4-1,TGCGCCAGCAGACTGGGACAGGCAACTAATGAAAAACTGTTTTTT,CASRLGQATNEKLFF
NA,NA,TRBJ2-7,TRBV2,TGTGCCAGCGGAGTTAGCTCCTACGAGCAGTACTTC,CASGVSSYEQYF
NA,TRBD1,TRBJ2-1,TRBV5-1,TGCGCCAGCAGCTTAGGACAGGACTACAATGAGCAGTTCTTC,CASSLGQDYNEQFF
NA,NA,TRBJ1-6,TRBV28,TGTGCCAGCAGTTATCCATCGAGCTCCTATAATTCACCCCTCCACTTT,CASSYPSSSYNSPLHF
few,TRBD1,TRBJ1-1,TRBV2,TGTGCCAGCAGGCTCGGGACAGCTAAATTGAACACTGAAGCTTTCTTT,CASRLGTAKLNTEAFF
NA,NA,TRBJ2-5,TRBV7-2,TGTGCCAGCAGCTTAGGACAGAGGGAGACCCAGTACTTC,CASSLGQRETQYF
NA,TRBD1,TRBJ2-5,TRBV27,TGTGCCAGCAGATCGTCGGGACAGGGGATTGCAGAGACCCAGTACTTC,CASRSSGQGIAETQYF
NA,TRBD1,TRBJ1-6,TRBV7-2,TGTGCCAGCAGCCCCCTGACAGGGGTTGCTAATTCACCCCTCCACTTT,CASSPLTGVANSPLHF
NA,TRBD2,TRBJ2-7,TRBV7-2,TGTGCCAGCAGATTAGTAGCGGGCTCCTACGAGCAGTACTTC,CASRLVAGSYEQYF
NA,NA,TRBJ1-1,TRBV9,TGTGCCAGCAGCCCCCCCGCAGGGAGTGAAGCTTTCTTT,CASSPPAGSEAFF
NA,NA,TRBJ1-2,TRBV7-8,TGTGCCAGCAGCTTAGAATCCTCCCCGGGGGCCCCCTCTTATGGCTACACCTTC,CASSLESSPGAPSYGYTF
NA,NA,TRBJ1-3,TRBV27,TGTGCCAGCTCCCCGGAGCGCTCTGGAAACACCATATATTTT,CASSPERSGNTIYF
NA,TRBD2,TRBJ2-7,TRBV19,TGTGCCAGTAGCAAGACTAGCCGGGTGTACGAGCAGTACTTC,CASSKTSRVYEQYF
NA,TRBD2,TRBJ2-2,TRBV14,TGTGCCAGCAGCTACAAACCGGGACTAGCGACCGGGGAGCTGTTTTTT,CASSYKPGLATGELFF
NA,NA,TRBJ2-7,TRBV30,TGTGCCTGGAGTCCCGGGACCGCCATCCGGGTACAGTACTTC,CAWSPGTAIRVQYF
NA,NA,TRBJ1-5,TRBV18,TGTGCCAGCTCACCAGGACCTAATAGCAATCAGCCCCAGCATTTT,CASSPGPNSNQPQHF
NA,NA,TRBJ2-1,TRBV27,TGTGCCAGCAGTCCGCTTAACCGGGTTCTGAATGAGCAGTTCTTC,CASSPLNRVLNEQFF
NA,TRBD1,TRBJ1-2,TRBV29-1,TGCAGCGTTGAAGGGGCAGGGGGCGGCTATGGCTACACCTTC,CSVEGAGGGYGYTF
NA,NA,TRBJ2-2,TRBV4-2,TGTGCCAGCACCACAGAGCCCTCGAACACCGGGGAGCTGTTTTTT,CASTTEPSNTGELFF
NA,TRBD2,TRBJ2-3,TRBV5-1,TGCGCCAGCAGCCCGGGACTAGCGGGGGGCTCAGATACGCAGTATTTT,CASSPGLAGGSDTQYF
NA,NA,TRBJ1-2,TRBV14,TGTGCCAGCAGCCAAGAAACGGGGGCACGCTATGGCTACACCTTC,CASSQETGARYGYTF
NA,NA,TRBJ1-1,TRBV18,TGTGCCAGCTCACCAACCAGAGGGTTTGAAGCTTTCTTT,CASSPTRGFEAFF
NA,TRBD1,TRBJ1-2,TRBV6-1,TGTGCCAGCATTACGACAGGGGGTCCCGTATACACCTTC,CASITTGGPVYTF
NA,TRBD1,TRBJ1-3,TRBV7-9,TGTGCCAGCAGCACGGGACAGGGGGGAGGAAACACCATATATTTT,CASSTGQGGGNTIYF
NA,NA,TRBJ1-2,TRBV7-9,TGTGCCAGCAGCTTAAACGGGCTGGATGGCTACACCTTC,CASSLNGLDGYTF
NA,NA,TRBJ1-1,TRBV7-2,TGTGCCAGCAGCCCGATGGTGCAGGGGACCTCTGAAGCTTTCTTT,CASSPMVQGTSEAFF
NA,NA,TRBJ1-2,TRBV6-4,TGTGCCAGCAGTTTCAGCAACTATGGCTACACCTTC,CASSFSNYGYTF
NA,NA,TRBJ2-7,TRBV30,TGTGCCTGGAGTGATCTCACCTACGAGCAGTACTTC,CAWSDLTYEQYF
NA,NA,TRBJ2-3,TRBV28,TGTGCCAGCAGTCCCTCGTTGGTTCCTACGCAGTATTTT,CASSPSLVPTQYF
NA,NA,TRBJ1-3,TRBV11-2,TGTGCCAGCAGCCGTGGCGGTCCTGGAAACACCATATATTTT,CASSRGGPGNTIYF
NA,NA,TRBJ2-5,TRBV4-1,TGCGCCAGCAGCCAGGATCAGACATCCCAAGAGACCCAGTACTTC,CASSQDQTSQETQYF
NA,NA,TRBJ1-6,TRBV5-1,TGCGCCAGCATGACGGGACGGGGAAATTCACCCCTCCACTTT,CASMTGRGNSPLHF
once,NA,TRBJ2-3,TRBV7-8,TGTGCCAGCAGCTTCGACGGGGCGCGAGCGACAGATACGCAGTATTTT,CASSFDGARATDTQYF
NA,NA,TRBJ2-6,TRBV27,TGTGCCAGCAGTTTATCGATCTTAGCTGGGGCCAACGTCCTGACTTTC,CASSLSILAGANVLTF
few,NA,TRBJ1-4,TRBV15,TGTGCCACCAGCAGAGATCTTCGGGGCGAAAAACTGTTTTTT,CATSRDLRGEKLFF
NA,NA,TRBJ2-3,TRBV6-5,TGTGCCAGCAGTCACAGGCGCGTGTGGGATACGCAGTATTTT,CASSHRRVWDTQYF